Shown below are 16 T cell receptor beta chains from a single sample sequenced in a study of shared clonotypes between healthy human individuals. Naive CD8 cells lacked CD45RO, underwent positive selection for CCR7 and left out terminally differentiated effector memory CD45RA+ cells. The data were produced by immunoSEQ multiplex PCR, yet TCRdb's version contains in-frame clones alone and is incomplete. The sample comprises some 800,000 clones, about 91% of which are singletons, and nearly 25% rests with the top ten. Material for sequencing was naive CD8+ T cells sorted from blood. Every receptor here comes from a man aged 30 to 39 in good health.

V and J are TRBV23-1 and TRBJ2-5; TRBD1 matches at 7 bases. TRBV23-1 counts as an open reading frame of uncertain function. The CDR3 covers 15 residues. Unmatched junction bases numbered 12, after V lost 8 bases and J lost 3 bases. The CDR3 DNA sequence: TGCGCCAGCCCCCGACAGGGAAAGCTGGAAGAGACCCAGTACTTC. Amino acid sequence: CASPRQGKLEETQYF.

Turning to this clone: Other DNA sequences in the sample encode the same CDR3. The rearrangement links TRBV6-1 to TRBJ2-7; 10 nucleotides agree with TRBD2. V dropped 3 bases and J dropped 3; count of bases not matched to a gene: 5. This CDR3 region has 15 residues. CDR1 is MNHNS, CDR2 SASEGT, per germline. CDR3 region: CASSDGLAGGYEQYF. CDR3 nucleotide sequence: TGTGCCAGCAGTGACGGTTTAGCGGGAGGCTACGAGCAGTACTTC.

In its sample, this clone was seen once. V gene TRBV29-1 combines with J gene TRBJ2-1, with D tentatively TRBD1 or TRBD2 (5 bases each). Trimming removed 5 bases from V and 3 bases from J, with 8 bases in between. CDR3 size: 12 residues. Germline V lookup: CDR1 SQVTM, CDR2 ANQGSEA. CDR3 bases: TGCAGCGTTCGGGACCGCTACAATGAGCAGTTCTTC. Residues: CSVRDRYNEQFF.

The chain joins TRBV18 to TRBJ2-7; D gene uncertain. Germline V lookup: CDR1 KGHSH, CDR2 LQKENI. Trimming removed 1 base at V and 0 bases at J, with 10 bases between. This CDR3 contains 15 residues. The CDR3 DNA is TGTGCCAGCTCACCACGGAATAGGAGCTCCTACGAGCAGTACTTC. Encoded protein: CASSPRNRSSYEQYF.

The chain recombines TRBV4-1 with TRBJ2-2; 8 bases agree with TRBD2. The V and J ends lost 4 bases and 6 bases, in that order; junction bases with no gene match: 7. Germline V CDR1 and CDR2: MGHRA, YSYEKL. This CDR3 is 15 amino acids long. As DNA, the CDR3 is TGCGCCAGCAGCCGGATTGAAGCGGGAGCCGGGGAGCTGTTTTTT. As protein: CASSRIEAGAGELFF.

The CDR3 reads CASSGVPSFTYEQYF. In DNA, the CDR3 is TGTGCCAGCAGTGGGGTGCCGAGCTTCACTTACGAGCAGTACTTC. The chain uses TRBV6-1 and TRBJ2-7; D is unresolved. The CDR3 runs 15 residues. V shed 4 bases and J shed 4 bases, with 17 bases lying between them. The germline V gene has CDR1 MNHNS and CDR2 SASEGT.

The chain has TRBV28 and TRBJ2-7; 11 bases match TRBD1. The CDR3 consists of 19 residues. Germline V CDR1 and CDR2: MDHEN, SYDVKM. The J segment lost 11 bases and the V segment lost 3 bases, leaving 24 bases of the junction unmatched. The CDR3 nucleotides read TGTGCCAGCAGTTTTGAACCGGTCTTAGGGGACAGGGGGGAGGAAGGAAAGTACTTC. As protein: CASSFEPVLGDRGEEGKYF.

The gene calls are TRBV7-8 and TRBJ2-7; 12 bases agree with TRBD2. J gave up 1 base and V 5 bases, and 9 bases lay outside the gene matches. This CDR3 spans 17 amino acids. From germline, CDR1 is SGHVS and CDR2 FQNEAQ. The CDR3 is CASSVRLAGESSYEQYF. CDR3 bases: TGTGCCAGCAGCGTCCGACTAGCGGGAGAATCGTCCTACGAGCAGTACTTC.

The chain carries TRBV6-1 and TRBJ1-2, with a weak D call TRBD1 (6 bases). CDR3 length: 14 residues. CDR1 is MNHNS and CDR2 is SASEGT in the germline V gene. V lost 5 bases to trimming and J lost 4 bases, with 14 bases between them. Written as DNA, the CDR3 is TGTGCCAGCAGTTCAGAGGGGGGGTTCTATGGCTACACCTTC. Protein: CASSSEGGFYGYTF.

The rearrangement links TRBV27 to TRBJ2-2; 10 bases agree with TRBD2. CDR3 length equals 15 residues. J lost 5 bases, V lost 5 bases, and 5 bases had no gene match. The V gene's germline CDR1 is MNHEY and CDR2 SMNVEV (reference sequence). The CDR3 sequence: CASSVLAGGTGELFF. CDR3 nucleotides: TGTGCCAGCAGTGTGTTAGCGGGAGGTACCGGGGAGCTGTTTTTT.

The V and J genes are TRBV27 and TRBJ1-2, with a weak D call TRBD1 (6 bases). Germline CDR1 is MNHEY and CDR2 is SMNVEV (reference sequence). The CDR3 is made up of 15 amino acids. V was shortened by 5 bases and J by 4 bases, with 17 bases between the two germline ends. The CDR3, as DNA: TGTGCCAGCAGTAGGGCAGGGGACTTACGCTATGGCTACACCTTC. Translating it yields CASSRAGDLRYGYTF.

The rearrangement links TRBV5-4 to TRBJ2-1; 8 nucleotides line up with TRBD2. Germline-derived CDR1 and CDR2 are SGHNT and YYREEE (reference sequence). V lost 5 bases, J lost 8 bases, and 12 bases stayed unmatched. The CDR3 is 15 amino acids. The CDR3 DNA is TGTGCCAGCAGTACCGGGCTAGCGGGTCCCGATGAGCAGTTCTTC. It encodes CASSTGLAGPDEQFF.

The chain links TRBV27 to TRBJ2-1, with D possibly matching TRBD2 (6 bases). Trimming removed 3 bases from V and 12 bases from J, with 18 bases in between. This CDR3 contains 14 residues. In germline, CDR1 is MNHEY, CDR2 SMNVEV (reference sequence). The CDR3 protein is CASSFVPPVGGQFF. DNA of the CDR3: TGTGCCAGCAGTTTTGTCCCCCCGGTCGGGGGGCAGTTCTTC.

The J gene is TRBJ2-5, the V gene TRBV7-9; D tentatively reads TRBD1 or TRBD2 (5 bases each). Trimming shortened V by 4 bases and J by 8 bases, and 20 bases separated the two germline ends. The CDR3 contains 15 residues. The germline gives CDR1 SEHNR, CDR2 FQNEAQ (reference sequence). The chain's CDR3 is CASSYIGDPGRTQYF. CDR3 sequence (DNA): TGTGCCAGCAGCTACATCGGGGACCCGGGGAGAACCCAGTACTTC. The full variable domain, rest sourced from reference TRBV7-9 and TRBJ2-5, is DTGVSQNPRHKITKRGQNVTFRCDPISEHNRLYWYRQTLGQGPEFLTYFQNEAQLEKSRLLSDRFSAERPKGSFSTLEIQRTEQGDSAMYLCASSYIGDPGRTQYFGPGTRLLVL.

The chain employs TRBV11-2 and TRBJ2-2; no definite D call. With 2 bases removed from V and 5 bases from J, the gap between germline ends came to 6 bases. CDR1 SGHAT and CDR2 FQNNGV come from the germline V gene. This CDR3 contains 13 residues. The CDR3 here is CASSLYPTGELFF. As DNA, the CDR3 is TGTGCCAGCAGCTTATACCCGACCGGGGAGCTGTTTTTT.

The chain carries TRBV7-9 and TRBJ1-2, with D unclear. The length of the CDR3 is 13 residues. Germline V gene lookup returns CDR1 SEHNR and CDR2 FQNEAQ (reference sequence). Trimming cost V 1 base and J 3 bases, with 6 bases left between them. CDR3: CASSLEVDYGYTF. DNA of the CDR3: TGTGCCAGCAGCTTAGAAGTAGACTATGGCTACACCTTC.